This TCR beta chain was identified during a study of blood T cell repertoires in COVID-19. Trimming took 2 bases from V and 3 from J, leaving 5 bases between them. From germline, CDR1 is MNHEY and CDR2 SVGEGT. The CDR3 loop spans 12 amino acids. TCRdb keeps only in-frame clones here, not all; method: immunoSEQ multiplex PCR. In the table there are under 300,000 clones, 70% to 85% of which are singletons. The sequence was collected from a woman older than 75 with acute or convalescent COVID-19. The chain couples TRBV6-2 or TRBV6-3 to TRBJ2-7; D not certain. The specimen was peripheral blood. CDR3 sequence (DNA): TGTGCCAGCAGTTACAGGAGCTACGAGCAGTACTTC. This translates into CASSYRSYEQYF.